Listed here are 27 T cell receptor beta chains from one sample, sequenced in a study of siplizumab effects on memory and regulatory T cells (dated by TCRdb to between 2019 and 2020). The library was built by means of the immunoSEQ multiplex PCR assay. Not all clones reach the TCRdb copy of this immuneACCESS table, which keeps in-frame sequences only. Checked studies attribute under half of the gap to unresolved V genes and leave the rest unexplained. For this sample there are roughly 92,000 clones; around 94% appear just once. The ten largest clones capture 1% to 1.5% of the sample. The sample taken for sequencing was non-Treg CD4+ T cells sorted from blood. What the cell subset or site label conveys for this sample: FACS-sorted unstimulated CD4+ non-regulatory T cells. The receptors shown here come from a human donor in good health.

This chain links TRBV6-1 with TRBJ1-5, with 7 bases identical to TRBD1. Germline loops: CDR1 MNHNS, CDR2 SASEGT. The trim removed 3 bases at V and 8 bases at J, leaving 10 bases unmatched. The CDR3 spans 15 residues. The CDR3 here is CASSDKDRVLEPQHF. The CDR3 DNA reads TGTGCCAGCAGTGACAAAGACAGGGTTTTGGAGCCCCAGCATTTT.

V is TRBV5-4 and J is TRBJ2-7, with unresolved D. The CDR3 is made up of 15 amino acids. V was cut by 0 bases and J by 0 bases, with 10 bases left in between. The germline V gene has CDR1 SGHNT and CDR2 YYREEE (reference sequence). CDR3 residues: CASSLDSFSSYEQYF. The CDR3 DNA is TGTGCCAGCAGCTTGGATTCCTTTAGCTCCTACGAGCAGTACTTC. The full variable domain, in which reference TRBV5-4 and TRBJ2-7 provide the parts outside the CDR3, is ETGVTQSPTHLIKTRGQQVTLRCSSQSGHNTVSWYQQALGQGPQFIFQYYREEENGRGNFPPRFSGLQFPNYSSELNVNALELDDSALYLCASSLDSFSSYEQYFGPGTRLTVT.

The chain carries TRBV19 and TRBJ2-6; TRBD2 is a possible D gene (6 bases). Trimming removed 3 bases from V and 2 bases from J, with 8 bases in between. CDR3 length equals 15 residues. CDR1 is LNHDA and CDR2 is SQIVND in the germline V gene (reference sequence). The CDR3 here is CASSMRTTGANVLTF. CDR3 DNA: TGTGCCAGTAGTATGAGGACTACTGGGGCCAACGTCCTGACTTTC.

This chain joins TRBV28 and TRBJ2-7; 9 nucleotides agree with TRBD2. The CDR3 totals 14 residues. In germline, CDR1 is MDHEN, CDR2 SYDVKM. V shed 3 bases, J shed 2 bases, and the junction held 2 bases outside the gene matches. The chain's CDR3 is CASSLLAGTYEQYF. CDR3 coding DNA: TGTGCCAGCAGTTTGCTAGCGGGAACCTACGAGCAGTACTTC.

This rearrangement joins TRBV30 to TRBJ1-2; D not resolved. Trimming removed 2 bases at V and 5 bases at J, with 18 bases between. Per germline, CDR1 GTSNPN and CDR2 SVGIG (reference sequence). The CDR3 has 15 residues. CDR3 residues: CAWSLALTDGYGYTF. The CDR3 DNA sequence: TGTGCCTGGAGTCTCGCCTTGACGGATGGATATGGCTACACCTTC.

The chain is built from TRBV28 and TRBJ2-1; 9 nucleotides agree with TRBD1. Germline V gene sequence: CDR1 MDHEN, CDR2 SYDVKM. Unmatched junction bases numbered 5, after V lost 3 bases and J lost 2 bases. This CDR3 has 16 residues. In DNA form, the CDR3 reads TGTGCCAGCAGTTTCCATGGACAGGGGACCTACAATGAGCAGTTCTTC. Protein sequence: CASSFHGQGTYNEQFF.

The chain uses TRBV7-2 and TRBJ1-5, with 8 positions matching TRBD1. In germline, CDR1 is SGHTA, CDR2 FQGNSA. Unmatched junction bases numbered 3, after V lost 4 bases and J lost 4 bases. The CDR3 runs to 14 residues. The CDR3 DNA is TGTGCCAGCAGCTCCAGACAGGGGAATCAGCCCCAGCATTTT. Its protein product is CASSSRQGNQPQHF.

The gene calls are TRBV27 and TRBJ2-1; D is unclear. This CDR3 has 14 residues. Germline values: CDR1 MNHEY, CDR2 SMNVEV (reference sequence). Trimming left V 6 bases short and J 4 bases short, with 13 bases between. CDR3 nucleotides: TGTGCCAGCAGCACCCCAGGCCCATACAATGAGCAGTTCTTC. Translating it yields CASSTPGPYNEQFF.

The gene calls are TRBV28 and TRBJ1-3; no reliable D call. The CDR3 is 14 residues long. Germline assignment: CDR1 MDHEN and CDR2 SYDVKM. Trimming took 7 bases from V and 0 from J, leaving 10 bases between them. The CDR3 DNA follows: TGTGCCAGCACCTCCATCGCCTCTGGAAACACCATATATTTT. It is translated as CASTSIASGNTIYF.

This clone was detected only once. V gene TRBV7-8 combines with J gene TRBJ1-2, with D unresolved. The V and J ends lost 2 bases and 8 bases respectively, with 12 bases between them. This CDR3 spans 13 amino acids. CDR1 and CDR2 from the germline V gene are SGHVS and FQNEAQ. CDR3 protein: CASSLNGLRGYTF. Here the CDR3 DNA reads TGTGCCAGCAGCTTAAATGGGTTGCGGGGCTACACCTTC.

The chain uses TRBV11-3 and TRBJ2-5, with D maybe TRBD2 (6 bases). The germline gives CDR1 SGHNT, CDR2 YENEEA. With 5 bases removed from V and 5 bases from J, the gap between germline ends came to 24 bases. There are 17 residues in the CDR3. The CDR3 sequence is CASSRSSALGLGETQYF. The CDR3 DNA sequence: TGTGCCAGCAGCCGTTCTAGCGCCCTCGGATTAGGGGAGACCCAGTACTTC.

The rearrangement uses TRBV11-2 and TRBJ2-5; D gene unclear. CDR3 length equals 15 residues. Germline lookup yields CDR1 SGHAT and CDR2 FQNNGV. V was clipped by 1 base and J by 0 bases, with 9 bases between them. The CDR3 loop is CASSLVQLNQETQYF. In DNA form, the CDR3 reads TGTGCCAGCAGCTTAGTCCAGCTTAACCAAGAGACCCAGTACTTC.

The chain has TRBV5-1 and TRBJ2-3; D gene unclear. The length of the CDR3 is 17 residues. Trimming cost V 1 base and J 7 bases, with 22 bases left between them. Germline assignment: CDR1 SGHRS and CDR2 YFSETQ. CDR3 loop: CASSLPTGPKDRNTQYF. Here the CDR3 DNA reads TGCGCCAGCAGCTTGCCCACTGGCCCGAAGGACCGAAATACGCAGTATTTT.

This clone was observed a single time. This chain links TRBV2 with TRBJ2-5, with a weak D call TRBD1 (6 bases). CDR1 and CDR2 (germline): SNHLY, FYNNEI. CDR3 length equals 15 residues. Trimming took 3 bases from V and 1 from J, leaving 12 bases between them. The chain's CDR3 is CASSDQGTLQETQYF. Here the CDR3 DNA reads TGTGCCAGCAGTGATCAGGGGACCCTCCAAGAGACCCAGTACTTC. The whole variable domain, remainder taken from reference TRBV2 and TRBJ2-5, is EPEVTQTPSHQVTQMGQEVILRCVPISNHLYFYWYRQILGQKVEFLVSFYNNEISEKSEIFDDQFSVERPDGSNFTLKIRSTKLEDSAMYFCASSDQGTLQETQYFGPGTRLLVL.

The rearrangement joins TRBV5-1 to TRBJ1-4; D is perhaps TRBD1 (5 bases). There are 12 residues in the CDR3. V lost 8 bases and J lost 8, with 13 bases in between. Germline V gene lookup returns CDR1 SGHRS and CDR2 YFSETQ. The CDR3 here is CARTSGYEKLFF. Written as DNA, the CDR3 is TGCGCCAGGACCTCAGGGTACGAAAAACTGTTTTTT.

The chain links TRBV18 to TRBJ2-4; D is undetermined. CDR1 and CDR2 from the germline V gene are KGHSH and LQKENI. This CDR3 is 19 amino acids long. V lost 5 bases and J 4 bases, leaving 27 bases between the germline ends. The CDR3 region has the DNA TGTGCCAGCTCATTATACGCATCTCGGGCAGCAAGCAAGAAAAACATTCAGTACTTC. This sequence encodes CASSLYASRAASKKNIQYF.

The chain links TRBV7-3 to TRBJ2-1; TRBD2 agrees at 12 bases. CDR1 is SGHTA, CDR2 FQGTGA, per germline. This CDR3 spans 16 amino acids. V gave up 1 base and J gave up 5 bases; unmatched junction bases: 3. As DNA, the CDR3 is TGTGCCAGCAGCTTAAGACTAGCGGGAGTCAACAATGAGCAGTTCTTC. This encodes CASSLRLAGVNNEQFF.

The chain is built from TRBV12-5 and TRBJ2-5, with unresolved D. V was cut by 6 bases and J by 4 bases, with 6 bases left in between. This CDR3 has 11 residues. CDR1 LGHNT and CDR2 FRNRAP come from the germline V gene. This CDR3 reads CASGSVETQYF. For the CDR3, the DNA is TGTGCTAGTGGCTCGGTAGAGACCCAGTACTTC.

The chain couples TRBV6-5 to TRBJ1-5; D is unclear. In germline, CDR1 is MNHEY, CDR2 SVGAGI. The CDR3 spans 15 residues. Trimming took off 4 bases at V and 4 bases at J, with 14 bases between the two ends. The CDR3 protein is CASSSGILGNQPQHF. For the CDR3, the DNA is TGTGCCAGCAGTTCGGGGATTTTGGGGAATCAGCCCCAGCATTTT.

The chain employs TRBV27 and TRBJ2-7; TRBD2 is a possible D gene (6 bases). This CDR3 spans 15 amino acids. V lost 6 bases and J 2 bases, leaving 17 bases between the germline ends. Germline V gives CDR1 MNHEY, CDR2 SMNVEV (reference sequence). CDR3 region: CASRPRRAVPYEQYF. The CDR3 DNA reads as TGTGCCAGCAGGCCTCGGAGGGCCGTTCCCTACGAGCAGTACTTC.

The chain recombines TRBV6-1 with TRBJ1-4; D is unclear. Germline V gives CDR1 MNHNS, CDR2 SASEGT. This CDR3 region has 14 residues. Trimming removed 6 bases at V and 8 bases at J, with 16 bases between. CDR3 region: CASRRTQMGEKLFF. DNA of the CDR3: TGTGCCAGCAGAAGGACCCAAATGGGGGAAAAACTGTTTTTT.

The chain links TRBV28 to TRBJ1-1; possibly TRBD1 for D (5 bases). Deletions cut 5 bases from V and 9 bases from J, with 19 bases between. CDR1 is MDHEN and CDR2 is SYDVKM in the germline V gene. The CDR3 covers 14 residues. The CDR3, as DNA: TGTGCCAGCAGTACGGAAGGGACGGGGACTAAAGCTTTCTTT. Translation gives CASSTEGTGTKAFF.

This clone was picked up one time. The V gene is TRBV6-1, the J gene TRBJ2-4; possibly TRBD2 for D (6 bases). V lost 10 bases and J 6 bases, leaving 19 bases between the germline ends. The CDR3 is 14 residues long. Germline V gene sequence: CDR1 MNHNS, CDR2 SASEGT. CDR3 sequence reads: CATYLNTRGNIQYF. CDR3 DNA sequence: TGTGCCACCTACCTAAACACGCGGGGAAACATTCAGTACTTC.

V gene TRBV2 combines with J gene TRBJ2-1; D is perhaps TRBD1 (7 bases). Per the germline V gene, CDR1 is SNHLY and CDR2 is FYNNEI. The CDR3 length is 18 residues. Trimming pared 7 bases from V and 4 bases from J, leaving 26 bases between. CDR3: CASTTGHRAEGPYNEQFF. The CDR3 DNA follows: TGTGCCAGCACGACAGGGCACCGAGCGGAGGGGCCTTACAATGAGCAGTTCTTC.

The V call is TRBV10-3, the J call TRBJ2-3, with D perhaps matching TRBD2 (6 bases). V was shortened by 6 bases and J by 0 bases, with 7 bases between the two germline ends. The CDR3 runs to 13 residues. The germline V gene has CDR1 ENHRY and CDR2 SYGVKD. The CDR3 here is CAISGTSTDTQYF. In DNA, the CDR3 is TGTGCCATCAGCGGGACTAGCACAGATACGCAGTATTTT.

The V call is TRBV7-2, the J call TRBJ1-6; D is ambiguous. Trimming removed 5 bases from V and 8 bases from J, with 16 bases in between. The CDR3 length is 15 residues. CDR1 and CDR2 (germline): SGHTA, FQGNSA. The CDR3 is CASSQSTGSHSPLHF. The CDR3, as DNA: TGTGCCAGCAGCCAATCTACGGGATCGCATTCACCCCTCCACTTT.

The V call is TRBV15, the J call TRBJ2-2; 8 bases are shared with TRBD2. Germline assignment: CDR1 LNHNV and CDR2 YYDKDF (reference sequence). This CDR3 is 17 amino acids long. The V gene end was trimmed by 1 base and the J gene end by 8 bases; junction bases not matched to a gene: 12. CDR3 sequence: CATSRASTAGEKGELFF. The CDR3 bases are TGTGCCACCAGCAGAGCGAGTACAGCGGGAGAAAAAGGGGAGCTGTTTTTT.